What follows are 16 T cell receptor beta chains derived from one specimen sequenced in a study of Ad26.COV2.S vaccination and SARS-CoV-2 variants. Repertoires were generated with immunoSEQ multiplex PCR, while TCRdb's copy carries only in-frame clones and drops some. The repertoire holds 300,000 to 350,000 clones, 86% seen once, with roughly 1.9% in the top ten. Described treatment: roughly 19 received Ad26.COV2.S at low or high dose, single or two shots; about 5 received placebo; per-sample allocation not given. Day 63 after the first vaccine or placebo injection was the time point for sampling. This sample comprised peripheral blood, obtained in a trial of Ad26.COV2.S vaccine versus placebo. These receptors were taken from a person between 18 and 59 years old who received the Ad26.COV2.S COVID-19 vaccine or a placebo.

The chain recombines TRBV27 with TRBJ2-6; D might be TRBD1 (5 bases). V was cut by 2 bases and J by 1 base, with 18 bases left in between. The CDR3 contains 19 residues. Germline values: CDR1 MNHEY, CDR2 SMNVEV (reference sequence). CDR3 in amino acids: CASSLDPRVSPSGANVLTF. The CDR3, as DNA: TGTGCCAGCAGTTTAGACCCCAGGGTTTCCCCGTCTGGGGCCAACGTCCTGACTTTC.

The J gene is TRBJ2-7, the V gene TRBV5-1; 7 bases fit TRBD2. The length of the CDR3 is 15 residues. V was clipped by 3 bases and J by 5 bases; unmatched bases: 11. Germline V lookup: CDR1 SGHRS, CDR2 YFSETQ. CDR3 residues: CASSWGGPDQHEQYF. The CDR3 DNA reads TGCGCCAGCAGCTGGGGGGGACCTGACCAGCACGAGCAGTACTTC.

The CDR3 DNA follows: TGTGCCAGCAGCTTAGAGGGGACAGCGAACTATGGCTACACCTTC. Its translation is CASSLEGTANYGYTF. V gene TRBV11-2 combines with J gene TRBJ1-2; 7 bases are a match to TRBD1. The CDR3 sequence is 15 residues long. J gave up 2 bases and V 0 bases, and 3 bases lay outside the gene matches. Germline V gene sequence: CDR1 SGHAT, CDR2 FQNNGV.

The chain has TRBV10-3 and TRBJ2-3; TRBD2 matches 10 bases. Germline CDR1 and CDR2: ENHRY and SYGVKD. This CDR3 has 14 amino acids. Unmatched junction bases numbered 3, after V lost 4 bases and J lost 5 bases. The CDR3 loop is CAISATSGKDTQYF. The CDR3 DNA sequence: TGTGCCATCAGTGCAACTAGCGGGAAAGATACGCAGTATTTT.

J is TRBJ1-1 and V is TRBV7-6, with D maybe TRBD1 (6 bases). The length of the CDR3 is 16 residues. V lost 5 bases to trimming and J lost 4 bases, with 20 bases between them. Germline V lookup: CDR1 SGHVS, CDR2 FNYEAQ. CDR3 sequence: CASSPPVGGFGTEAFF. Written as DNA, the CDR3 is TGTGCCAGCAGCCCCCCCGTAGGGGGATTTGGCACTGAAGCTTTCTTT.

CDR3 sequence: CASSTYSNPHADTQYF. The CDR3 DNA reads as TGTGCCAGTAGTACTTACTCCAATCCGCATGCAGATACGCAGTATTTT. The rearrangement links TRBV19 to TRBJ2-3; D is uncertain. This CDR3 comprises 16 residues. CDR1 is LNHDA, CDR2 SQIVND, per germline (reference sequence). V dropped 4 bases and J dropped 4 bases, with 18 bases sitting between them.

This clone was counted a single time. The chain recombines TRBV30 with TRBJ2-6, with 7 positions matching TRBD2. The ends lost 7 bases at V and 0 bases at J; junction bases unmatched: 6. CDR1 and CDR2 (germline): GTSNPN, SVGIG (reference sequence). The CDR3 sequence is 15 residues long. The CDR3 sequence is CASTAGVSGANVLTF. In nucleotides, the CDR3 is TGTGCCTCAACCGCGGGGGTCTCTGGGGCCAACGTCCTGACTTTC.

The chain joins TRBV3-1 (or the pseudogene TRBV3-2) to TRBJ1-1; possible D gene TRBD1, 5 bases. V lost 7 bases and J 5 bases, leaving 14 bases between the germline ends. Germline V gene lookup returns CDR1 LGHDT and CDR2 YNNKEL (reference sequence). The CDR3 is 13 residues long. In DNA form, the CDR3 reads TGTGCCAGCATAGAGCTGGGGGGAACTGAAGCTTTCTTT. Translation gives CASIELGGTEAFF.

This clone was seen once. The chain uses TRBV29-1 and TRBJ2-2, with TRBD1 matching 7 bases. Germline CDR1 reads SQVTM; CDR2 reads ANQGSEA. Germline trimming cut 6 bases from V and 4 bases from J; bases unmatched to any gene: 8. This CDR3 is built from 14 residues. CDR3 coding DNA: TGCAGCGTAGAATTCAGGGGGTCCACCGGGGAGCTGTTTTTT. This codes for CSVEFRGSTGELFF.

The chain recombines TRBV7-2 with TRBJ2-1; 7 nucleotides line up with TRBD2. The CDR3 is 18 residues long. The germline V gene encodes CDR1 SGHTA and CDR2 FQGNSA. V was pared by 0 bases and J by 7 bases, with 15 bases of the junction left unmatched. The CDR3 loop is CASSLASFGTTRLNEQFF. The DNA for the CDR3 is TGTGCCAGCAGCTTAGCCTCTTTTGGGACTACTCGCCTTAATGAGCAGTTCTTC.

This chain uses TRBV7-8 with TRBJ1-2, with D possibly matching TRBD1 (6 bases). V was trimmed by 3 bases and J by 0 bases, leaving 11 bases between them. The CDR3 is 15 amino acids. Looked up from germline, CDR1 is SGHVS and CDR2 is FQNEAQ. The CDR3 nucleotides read TGTGCCAGCAGCTTTCAGGGGCACACTAACTATGGCTACACCTTC. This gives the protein CASSFQGHTNYGYTF.

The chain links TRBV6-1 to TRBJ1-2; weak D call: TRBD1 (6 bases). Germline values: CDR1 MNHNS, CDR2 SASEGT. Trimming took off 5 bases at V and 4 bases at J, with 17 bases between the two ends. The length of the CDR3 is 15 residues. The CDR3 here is CASSIAGDLGYGYTF. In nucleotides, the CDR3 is TGTGCCAGCAGTATCGCAGGGGACCTCGGCTATGGCTACACCTTC.

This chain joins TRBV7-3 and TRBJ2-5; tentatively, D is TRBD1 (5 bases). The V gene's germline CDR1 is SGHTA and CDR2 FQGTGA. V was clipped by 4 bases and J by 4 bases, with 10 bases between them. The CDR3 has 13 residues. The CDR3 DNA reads TGTGCCAGCAGCTCGTCAACAGGAGAGACCCAGTACTTC. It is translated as CASSSSTGETQYF.

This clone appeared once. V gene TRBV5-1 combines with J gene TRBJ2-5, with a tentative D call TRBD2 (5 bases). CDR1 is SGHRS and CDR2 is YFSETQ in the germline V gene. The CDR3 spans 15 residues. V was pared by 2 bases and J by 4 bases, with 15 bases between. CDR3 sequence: CASSFRTGTAETQYF. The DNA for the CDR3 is TGCGCCAGCAGCTTCCGGACGGGAACGGCAGAGACCCAGTACTTC.

The CDR3 nucleotides read TGCGCCAGCAGCATGGACAGTTACGAGCAGTACTTC. Amino acid sequence: CASSMDSYEQYF. This chain links TRBV5-1 with TRBJ2-7; TRBD1 is a possible D gene (6 bases). Trimming left V 4 bases short and J 4 bases short, with 9 bases between. In germline, CDR1 is SGHRS, CDR2 YFSETQ. The length of the CDR3 is 12 residues.

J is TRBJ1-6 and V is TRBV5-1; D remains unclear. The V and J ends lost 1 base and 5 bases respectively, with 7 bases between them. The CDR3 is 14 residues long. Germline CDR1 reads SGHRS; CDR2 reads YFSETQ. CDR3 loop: CASSLPEDNSPLHF. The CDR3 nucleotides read TGCGCCAGCAGCTTGCCAGAAGATAATTCACCCCTCCACTTT. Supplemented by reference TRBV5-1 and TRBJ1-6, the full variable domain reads KAGVTQTPRYLIKTRGQQVTLSCSPISGHRSVSWYQQTPGQGLQFLFEYFSETQRNKGNFPGRFSGRQFSNSRSEMNVSTLELGDSALYLCASSLPEDNSPLHFGNGTRLTVT.